These 11 T cell receptor beta chains were all obtained from the same sample, sequenced in a study of OX40 agonist ivuxolimab in advanced cancers. Library creation used the immunoSEQ multiplex PCR assay. As stored in TCRdb, this immuneACCESS dataset retains in-frame rearrangements with V and J assigned. A fraction of the clones does not appear; measured against another copy, unresolved V genes explain less than half of the discrepancy, and the remainder lacks a known reason. The sample table lists 25,000 to 35,000 clones, more than 75% of them with a count of one. The top ten hold approximately 16% of the sample. This material consisted of CD4+ or CD8+ T cells sorted from blood, taken in a trial of the OX40 agonist ivuxolimab. These TCRs come from an adult with an advanced solid tumor such as melanoma, head and neck, liver or kidney cancer.

This chain uses TRBV6-1 with TRBJ2-5; D is ambiguous. The V and J ends lost 2 bases and 2 bases respectively, with 18 bases between them. Germline CDR1 MNHNS, CDR2 SASEGT. This CDR3 contains 17 residues. Written as DNA, the CDR3 is TGTGCCAGCAGTGAATTGCGAGGCCAACCCGAACAAGAGACCCAGTACTTC. It is translated as CASSELRGQPEQETQYF.

This rearrangement joins TRBV19 to TRBJ2-7; D gene ambiguous. CDR3 length: 16 residues. Germline V gene data show CDR1 as LNHDA and CDR2 as SQIVND (reference sequence). The V and J ends lost 1 base and 3 bases respectively, with 16 bases between them. The CDR3 DNA sequence: TGTGCCAGTAGTATAGCCCTGCTTGCGGACCACTACGAGCAGTACTTC. Translated: CASSIALLADHYEQYF.

The V and J genes are TRBV20-1 and TRBJ2-7; D not resolved. Germline V gives CDR1 DFQATT, CDR2 SNEGSKA (reference sequence). Trimming took 3 bases from V and 3 from J, leaving 6 bases between them. CDR3 size: 11 residues. The CDR3 DNA sequence: TGCAGTGCTAGGCCCGACTACGAGCAGTACTTC. Translation gives CSARPDYEQYF.

This clone showed up just once. The chain has TRBV10-2 and TRBJ2-7, with D possibly being TRBD2 (6 bases). The CDR3 is 15 amino acids. Germline V CDR1 and CDR2: WSHSY, SAAADI. V was trimmed by 7 bases and J by 2 bases, leaving 18 bases between them. This CDR3 is CASNSYPGVTYEQYF. CDR3 DNA: TGCGCCAGCAATTCATACCCGGGGGTCACCTACGAGCAGTACTTC.

The chain carries TRBV6-7 and TRBJ2-3; TRBD2 aligns across 7 bases. TRBV6-7 is an ORF; its function is uncertain. V dropped 0 bases and J dropped 1; count of bases not matched to a gene: 4. There are 16 residues in the CDR3. The CDR3 region has the DNA TGTGCCAGCAGTTACTCGATCCTAGCGGGCACAGATACGCAGTATTTT. It encodes CASSYSILAGTDTQYF.

This sequence joins TRBV28 and TRBJ1-2; no definite D call. V lost 3 bases and J lost 5, with 13 bases in between. Germline V gene lookup returns CDR1 MDHEN and CDR2 SYDVKM. The CDR3 covers 14 residues. This CDR3 reads CASSLSQLSYGYTF. DNA for the CDR3: TGTGCCAGCAGTTTGTCACAGCTTAGTTATGGCTACACCTTC.

This chain uses TRBV7-3 with TRBJ1-1; D not certain. V gave up 5 bases and J gave up 1 base, with 8 bases separating them. Germline values: CDR1 SGHTA, CDR2 FQGTGA. The CDR3 is 13 amino acids. CDR3 sequence: CASSLRANTEAFF. CDR3 nucleotide sequence: TGTGCCAGCAGCCTTAGGGCGAACACTGAAGCTTTCTTT.

The chain recombines TRBV5-4 with TRBJ2-1, with TRBD2 matching 9 bases. This CDR3 is 15 amino acids long. The V gene's germline CDR1 is SGHNT and CDR2 YYREEE (reference sequence). Unmatched junction bases numbered 3, after V lost 2 bases and J lost 3 bases. CDR3 DNA sequence: TGTGCCAGCAGCTTTCGTAGCGGGGGCTACAATGAGCAGTTCTTC. It specifies CASSFRSGGYNEQFF.

V usage is TRBV28 and J usage is TRBJ2-2; TRBD2 matches 11 bases. The CDR3 runs to 17 residues. The V gene's germline CDR1 is MDHEN and CDR2 SYDVKM. Trimming removed 5 bases from V and 0 bases from J; junction bases left unmatched: 5. CDR3 nucleotide sequence: TGTGCCAGCAGTCCCATGACTAGCGGGGCGAACACCGGGGAGCTGTTTTTT. Amino acids: CASSPMTSGANTGELFF.

This chain connects TRBV13 to TRBJ2-1; D gene unclear. Between the trimmed V and J ends, which lost 5 bases and 4 bases, there was a span of 21 bases. Germline CDR1 is PRHDT and CDR2 is FYEKMQ (reference sequence). This CDR3 has 17 amino acids. The CDR3 sequence is CASSLRAMVEDYNEQFF. The CDR3 DNA follows: TGTGCCAGCAGCCTACGGGCTATGGTAGAAGATTACAATGAGCAGTTCTTC.

The chain combines TRBV13 with TRBJ2-7; 9 bases agree with TRBD2. V shed 0 bases and J 1 base; nucleotides not matched to a gene: 4. CDR3 length: 16 residues. Germline V CDR1 and CDR2: PRHDT, FYEKMQ (reference sequence). The CDR3 DNA is TGTGCCAGCAGCTTAGGGGGGACTAGCTGGTCCTACGAGCAGTACTTC. This sequence encodes CASSLGGTSWSYEQYF.